This paragraph reports one T cell receptor beta chain. What antigen it recognizes has not been identified. Base qualities were left out, and no much larger clone turns up one base away. The immunoSEQ Assay, a bias-controlled multiplex PCR, was used to amplify TCRbeta CDR3 regions from genomic DNA. The source study handled its data this way. The number of nucleated cells in each sample was estimated by amplification of reference gene primers within the assay. To quantify the absolute abundance of each unique TCRbeta CDR3 rearrangement, sequence reads were collapsed and filtered. For each sample, productive Simpson clonality was calculated by taking the square root of Simpson's diversity index across productive rearrangements. Sourced from immuneACCESS, this table was stored by TCRdb with only in-frame sequences that have V and J called. A share of the clones is absent; for the studies checked, an unresolved V gene accounts for under half, and the remainder has no known explanation. That table supplies the V and J calls and clone size; D and trimming were determined from the DNA. Recorded for this sample are about 190,000 clones; about four fifths of them occurred a single time. The top ten constitute 7.8% of the sample.

The data derive from a study of blood T cell repertoires in COVID-19 (dated by TCRdb to about 2020). General notes on the study: Samples covering the acute and convalescent phases of COVID-19 were provided by collaborators in the United States, Italy and Spain. The prospective study material was composed of cDNA or gDNA derived from T cells, B-cell-depleted T cells, or PBMCs. Subjects who had been exposed to COVID-19, were actively infected with it, or had recovered from it provided the deeply sampled blood TCRbeta repertoires that made up the dataset. The repertoires were made available in a free public database intended to serve as a resource for research on the immune response to SARS-CoV-2. The samples were drawn from the first 160 participants of the ongoing ImmuneRACE study and from some 1,300 subjects provided by 6 global collaborators. Nearly every sample came with metadata listing a de-identified subject ID, COVID-19 status, age in years and sex. Where available, HLA class I and class II types were obtained from metadata supplied by the sample provider rather than from assay-based typing. Study-wide findings and limitations: The quantity of clinical and demographic metadata differed by source and by participant and was supplied without curation.

Counted from cysteine to phenylalanine, this CDR3 has 12 amino acids. CDR3 DNA only is kept here, 36 bases in frame from base 1. V sheds 6 bases and J sheds 10 bases, leaving 15 bases between their ends. For CDR1 and CDR2, the germline V gene lists MDHEN and SYDVKM. One collaborating source in Seattle enrolled patients while the patients were actively infected and followed the patients over time throughout the course of disease. Collaborating institutions collected whole blood in K2EDTA tubes following their own protocols. For TCRbeta analysis, collaborators shipped samples as frozen whole blood, isolated PBMCs, or DNA extracted from either of those sample types.

Rearrangement joined TRBV28 to TRBJ1-1; no confident D gene assignment can be made. What was sequenced was peripheral blood. This receptor was taken from a woman between 55 and 75 years old with COVID-19, enrolled during active disease. The DNA is as follows: TGTGCCAGCAGCCGCTGGGCCTTTGGAGCTTTCTTT. Translated, it reads CASSRWAFGAFF.